The source of this TCR beta chain is a study of CXCR3-negative and CXCR3-positive naive CD8 T cells. The study made its TRB cDNA libraries by 5' RACE, adding UMI labels. TCRdb reanalyzed the 5' RACE reads, giving one entry per CDR3 protein sequence and no DNA. The sample table includes 92,000 or so distinct CDR3 sequences. The CDR3 is made up of 13 amino acids. Germline V CDR1 and CDR2: SNHLY, FYNNEI. The sequencing input was naive CXCR3- CD8+ T cells from blood. Subset here: CD45RO-CCR7+CD27+CD95- naive CD8+ T cells lacking CXCR3 (TNR3-). The source is a human donor in good health. Some clones in this sample may be carry-over from other donors' samples. The V gene is TRBV2, the J gene TRBJ1-1. CDR3 sequence reads: CASSEVGGSEAFF.